Below, 3 T cell receptor beta chains from the same sample are listed, as sequenced in a study of radiation and T cells in renal cell carcinoma. TCRdb's copy holds only in-frame clones and misses some; the assay was immunoSEQ multiplex PCR. This table holds 150,000 to 180,000 clones, approximately 86% found once. Time point: blood 2 weeks post-SBRT. Treatment in this sample: 15 Gy SBRT to primary tumor, nephrectomy 4 weeks later. The sequencing here drew on blood, taken from a patient whose treatment included radiotherapy and nephrectomy. The source of these receptors is a woman between 50 and 59 years old with renal cell carcinoma.

This chain uses TRBV6-5 with TRBJ2-7, with 7 bases identical to TRBD1. The CDR3 runs to 13 residues. Trimming cost V 4 bases and J 3 bases; bases outside gene matches: 3. Germline V gene sequence: CDR1 MNHEY, CDR2 SVGAGI. CDR3 loop: CASSLGQIYEQYF. The CDR3 region has the DNA TGTGCCAGCAGTTTGGGACAGATCTACGAGCAGTACTTC.

The chain links TRBV29-1 to TRBJ1-1; perhaps TRBD1 as D (5 bases). The CDR3 consists of 14 residues. Trimming cost V 6 bases and J 5 bases, with 19 bases left between them. Per the germline V gene, CDR1 is SQVTM and CDR2 is ANQGSEA. The CDR3 bases are TGCAGCGTCCCCCTCCAGGGTATGGTTACTGAAGCTTTCTTT. Amino acids: CSVPLQGMVTEAFF.

The chain links TRBV18 to TRBJ1-1; a weak D match, TRBD1 (6 bases). The length of the CDR3 is 16 residues. V lost 6 bases to trimming and J lost 1 base, with 18 bases between them. Germline V gene data show CDR1 as KGHSH and CDR2 as LQKENI. In nucleotides, the CDR3 is TGTGCCAGCTCTCCTGGACAGAAGCAGAGGAACACTGAAGCTTTCTTT. It is translated as CASSPGQKQRNTEAFF. Based on the CDR3 plus reference TRBV18 and TRBJ1-1, the full variable domain is NAGVMQNPRHLVRRRGQEARLRCSPMKGHSHVYWYRQLPEEGLKFMVYLQKENIIDESGMPKERFSAEFPKEGPSILRIQQVVRGDSAAYFCASSPGQKQRNTEAFFGQGTRLTVV.